This passage covers 29 T cell receptor beta chains from one sample sequenced in a study of blood T cell repertoires in COVID-19. Produced via immunoSEQ multiplex PCR; TCRdb's table is partial and in-frame only. The repertoire holds a few hundred thousand clones, with around 89% as singletons. Sample: peripheral blood. These receptors all come from a man in his fifties or sixties who had recovered from COVID-19.

The chain joins TRBV18 to TRBJ2-5; D unresolved. This CDR3 has 15 residues. V was shortened by 6 bases and J by 0 bases, with 14 bases between the two germline ends. CDR1 is KGHSH and CDR2 is LQKENI in the germline V gene. CDR3 in amino acids: CASSPDWPYQETQYF. CDR3 DNA sequence: TGTGCCAGCTCCCCCGACTGGCCGTACCAAGAGACCCAGTACTTC.

This clone was observed a handful of times. The V and J genes are TRBV4-2 and TRBJ1-2; D may be TRBD1 (5 bases). V lost 1 base, J lost 2 bases, and 17 bases lay in between. The CDR3 extends over 17 amino acids. Germline CDR1 reads LGHNA; CDR2 reads YNFKEQ. CDR3: CASSQGGSRGWNYGYTF. The CDR3 DNA is TGTGCCAGCAGCCAAGGAGGGTCGCGGGGGTGGAACTATGGCTACACCTTC.

This sequence joins TRBV14 and TRBJ2-7, with 7 bases aligning to TRBD2. The trim removed 0 bases at V and 2 bases at J, leaving 16 bases unmatched. Germline V gives CDR1 SGHDN, CDR2 FVKESK. The CDR3 length is 19 residues. CDR3 coding DNA: TGTGCCAGCAGCCAAGAAAGGCGGAAAAGCGGGGCCTTTACCTACGAGCAGTACTTC. This codes for CASSQERRKSGAFTYEQYF.

This sequence joins TRBV6-6 and TRBJ2-3; possible D gene TRBD1, 6 bases. This CDR3 comprises 13 residues. Looked up from germline, CDR1 is MNHNY and CDR2 is SVGAGI (reference sequence). Trimming shortened V by 6 bases and J by 6 bases, and 13 bases separated the two germline ends. The CDR3 reads CASRLQGSDTQYF. The DNA for the CDR3 is TGTGCCAGCAGGTTGCAGGGGTCGGATACGCAGTATTTT.

The chain combines TRBV5-8 with TRBJ2-3; TRBD1 matches at 9 bases. Germline-derived CDR1 and CDR2 are SGHTS and YDEGEE. The CDR3 has 15 residues. Trimming cost V 4 bases and J 2 bases; bases outside gene matches: 5. Here the CDR3 reads CASSPGQGATDTQYF. CDR3 nucleotides: TGTGCCAGCAGCCCGGGACAGGGTGCCACAGATACGCAGTATTTT. The entire variable domain, with the rest obtained from reference TRBV5-8 and TRBJ2-3, is as follows: EAGVTQSPTHLIKTRGQQATLRCSPISGHTSVYWYQQALGLGLQFLLWYDEGEERNRGNFPPRFSGRQFPNYSSELNVNALELEDSALYLCASSPGQGATDTQYFGPGTRLTVL.

This sequence joins TRBV27 and TRBJ2-5; 11 bases are shared with TRBD1. The trim removed 2 bases at V and 5 bases at J, leaving 1 base unmatched. The length of the CDR3 is 14 residues. Germline V gene sequence: CDR1 MNHEY, CDR2 SMNVEV (reference sequence). Written as DNA, the CDR3 is TGTGCCAGCAGTTTAAGGGACAGGGGGGAGACCCAGTACTTC. It yields the protein CASSLRDRGETQYF.

This chain links TRBV4-2 with TRBJ1-2, with a possible D match to TRBD1 (6 bases). Germline values: CDR1 LGHNA, CDR2 YNFKEQ. This CDR3 comprises 15 residues. Trimming removed 0 bases at V and 7 bases at J, with 15 bases between. CDR3 residues: CASSQDGGATAGYTF. The DNA for the CDR3 is TGTGCCAGCAGCCAAGATGGGGGGGCGACTGCTGGCTACACCTTC.

The chain links TRBV5-4 to TRBJ2-7; D might be TRBD1 (7 bases). CDR1 is SGHNT and CDR2 is YYREEE in the germline V gene (reference sequence). The CDR3 is made up of 14 amino acids. Trimming took off 4 bases at V and 3 bases at J, with 14 bases between the two ends. The CDR3 reads CASSPGGSDYEQYF. The CDR3 bases are TGTGCCAGCAGCCCAGGGGGGTCGGACTACGAGCAGTACTTC.

The V call is TRBV19, the J call TRBJ1-4; D ambiguous. This CDR3 contains 14 residues. Germline V CDR1 and CDR2: LNHDA, SQIVND (reference sequence). Trimming removed 1 base at V and 5 bases at J, with 8 bases between. The CDR3 protein is CASSIGGGNEKLFF. The CDR3 DNA is TGTGCCAGTAGTATAGGAGGAGGCAATGAAAAACTGTTTTTT.

A few counts support this clone. V usage is TRBV19 and J usage is TRBJ2-2; unclear D gene. Germline CDR1 and CDR2: LNHDA and SQIVND (reference sequence). This CDR3 spans 15 amino acids. V was shortened by 0 bases and J by 4 bases, with 9 bases between the two germline ends. The chain's CDR3 is CASSIDEVFTGELFF. DNA of the CDR3: TGTGCCAGTAGTATAGACGAGGTTTTCACCGGGGAGCTGTTTTTT.

The chain employs TRBV18 and TRBJ1-2; 10 positions agree with TRBD1. CDR3 length: 16 residues. Unmatched junction bases numbered 7, after V lost 5 bases and J lost 1 base. The V gene's germline CDR1 is KGHSH and CDR2 LQKENI. Written as DNA, the CDR3 is TGTGCCAGCTCAGACACCGGGACAGGGGTTAACTATGGCTACACCTTC. Amino acid sequence: CASSDTGTGVNYGYTF.

This rearrangement joins TRBV9 to TRBJ1-5; 7 nucleotides line up with TRBD1. Looked up from germline, CDR1 is SGDLS and CDR2 is YYNGEE. CDR3 length equals 13 residues. The V gene end was trimmed by 4 bases and the J gene end by 6 bases; junction bases not matched to a gene: 4. CDR3 coding DNA: TGTGCCAGCAGCTTGACAGGGAGTCAGCCCCAGCATTTT. As protein: CASSLTGSQPQHF.

The CDR3 here is CATSSPAGLGYEQYF. The CDR3 bases are TGTGCCACCAGCAGCCCCGCGGGGCTGGGCTACGAGCAGTACTTC. The rearrangement links TRBV15 to TRBJ2-7; the D gene is possibly TRBD2 (6 bases). The germline gives CDR1 LNHNV, CDR2 YYDKDF (reference sequence). The CDR3 totals 15 residues. The V and J ends lost 3 bases and 3 bases respectively, with 15 bases between them.

This chain uses TRBV5-1 with TRBJ1-1; weak D call: TRBD1 (5 bases). Germline V gene lookup returns CDR1 SGHRS and CDR2 YFSETQ. Trimming took 1 base from V and 1 from J, leaving 11 bases between them. The CDR3 has 15 amino acids. The CDR3 spells CASSLRSGKNTEAFF. In nucleotides, the CDR3 is TGCGCCAGCAGCTTGAGGTCAGGGAAGAACACTGAAGCTTTCTTT.

In its sample, this clone was seen once. The chain has TRBV9 and TRBJ1-4, with 7 bases fitting TRBD1. The CDR3 contains 14 residues. The germline V gene has CDR1 SGDLS and CDR2 YYNGEE. V lost 0 bases, J lost 4 bases, and 0 bases stayed unmatched. This CDR3 is CASSVAGGNEKLFF. Here the CDR3 DNA reads TGTGCCAGCAGCGTAGCAGGGGGTAATGAAAAACTGTTTTTT.

This clone was seen just once. The V and J genes are TRBV29-1 and TRBJ2-3, with 9 bases lining up with TRBD2. The CDR3 is made up of 14 amino acids. Germline values: CDR1 SQVTM, CDR2 ANQGSEA. V dropped 6 bases and J dropped 4; count of bases not matched to a gene: 8. CDR3 in amino acids: CSVQGLARADTQYF. The CDR3 coding sequence is TGCAGCGTCCAAGGACTAGCGAGGGCAGATACGCAGTATTTT.

This chain joins TRBV19 and TRBJ1-6; 10 bases agree with TRBD1. CDR3 length equals 13 residues. The germline CDR1 and CDR2 sequences are LNHDA and SQIVND (reference sequence). V dropped 5 bases and J dropped 11; count of bases not matched to a gene: 3. The CDR3 here is CASSPDRGPPLHF. The CDR3 nucleotides read TGTGCCAGTAGTCCCGACAGGGGGCCACCCCTCCACTTT.

CDR3 region: CASSWAIQETQYF. In nucleotides, the CDR3 is TGTGCCAGCAGCTGGGCGATCCAAGAGACCCAGTACTTC. This chain connects TRBV5-5 to TRBJ2-5; D is unresolved. The germline V gene encodes CDR1 SGHKS and CDR2 YYEKEE (reference sequence). Deletions cut 3 bases from V and 1 base from J, with 7 bases between. CDR3 size: 13 residues.

The gene calls are TRBV27 and TRBJ2-7; D perhaps matches TRBD1 (7 bases). The length of the CDR3 is 16 residues. CDR1 is MNHEY and CDR2 is SMNVEV in the germline V gene (reference sequence). Trimming shortened V by 3 bases and J by 2 bases, and 17 bases separated the two germline ends. This chain's CDR3 is CASSFRVRDSPYEQYF. The CDR3 DNA reads as TGTGCCAGCAGTTTTAGGGTGCGGGACAGCCCCTACGAGCAGTACTTC.

The CDR3 loop reads CASSQLGRGGNTEAFF. The CDR3 region has the DNA TGTGCCAGCAGCCAACTGGGAAGGGGGGGGAACACTGAAGCTTTCTTT. The V gene is TRBV7-2, the J gene TRBJ1-1; D might be TRBD1 (6 bases). The ends were cut back, 5 bases at V and 1 base at J, with 17 bases in the middle. CDR3 size: 16 residues. CDR1 is SGHTA and CDR2 is FQGNSA in the germline V gene.

The chain recombines TRBV27 with TRBJ2-6, with D maybe TRBD2 (5 bases). Trimming took off 6 bases at V and 1 base at J, with 7 bases between the two ends. The CDR3 length is 14 residues. The germline CDR1 and CDR2 sequences are MNHEY and SMNVEV (reference sequence). The chain's CDR3 is CASRRVSGANVLTF. In nucleotides, the CDR3 is TGTGCCAGCAGGAGGGTATCTGGGGCCAACGTCCTGACTTTC.

The gene calls are TRBV27 and TRBJ2-7; 8 bases agree with TRBD1. The CDR3 has 15 amino acids. Germline V gene data show CDR1 as MNHEY and CDR2 as SMNVEV (reference sequence). After removal of 9 bases from V and 6 bases from J, the junction contained 16 bases not matched to a gene. The CDR3 nucleotides read TGTGCCAGACTCATACTAACAGGGGGGATGGTCGAGCAGTACTTC. It encodes CARLILTGGMVEQYF.

This chain links TRBV3-1 (or the pseudogene TRBV3-2) with TRBJ1-5; 10 bases fit TRBD1. Per the germline V gene, CDR1 is LGHDT and CDR2 is YNNKEL (reference sequence). V was clipped by 1 base and J by 7 bases; unmatched bases: 7. The CDR3 runs to 16 residues. The DNA of the CDR3 is TGTGCCAGCAGCCAAGGGGACAGGGGTCAGGGGCAGCCCCAGCATTTT. This sequence encodes CASSQGDRGQGQPQHF.

This chain joins TRBV29-1 and TRBJ2-3, with TRBD2 matching over 9 bases. The germline V gene has CDR1 SQVTM and CDR2 ANQGSEA. Germline trimming cut 4 bases from V and 7 bases from J; bases unmatched to any gene: 6. The CDR3 runs 13 residues. Here the CDR3 DNA reads TGCAGCGTTGGGACTAGCGAAAGATATACGCAGTATTTT. It encodes CSVGTSERYTQYF.

CDR3 coding DNA: TGCGCCAGCAGCTCTCCACTGACAGGGATCCAAGAGACCCAGTACTTC. This encodes CASSSPLTGIQETQYF. V is TRBV5-1 and J is TRBJ2-5; 7 bases are shared with TRBD1. CDR3 length equals 16 residues. CDR1 is SGHRS, CDR2 YFSETQ, per germline. The J segment lost 1 base and the V segment lost 3 bases, leaving 9 bases of the junction unmatched.

The V call is TRBV9, the J call TRBJ1-6; possibly TRBD1 for D (5 bases). Germline CDR1 is SGDLS and CDR2 is YYNGEE. V lost 4 bases and J 0 bases, leaving 8 bases between the germline ends. There are 15 residues in the CDR3. CDR3 amino acids: CASSRDFSYNSPLHF. The DNA for the CDR3 is TGTGCCAGCAGCAGGGACTTCTCCTATAATTCACCCCTCCACTTT. Variable domain in full (rest from reference TRBV9 and TRBJ1-6): DSGVTQTPKHLITATGQRVTLRCSPRSGDLSVYWYQQSLDQGLQFLIQYYNGEERAKGNILERFSAQQFPDLHSELNLSSLELGDSALYFCASSRDFSYNSPLHFGNGTRLTVT.

This sequence joins TRBV6-5 and TRBJ2-5, with TRBD1 identical over 9 bases. Looked up from germline, CDR1 is MNHEY and CDR2 is SVGAGI. The CDR3 spans 15 residues. V lost 6 bases, J lost 5 bases, and 10 bases stayed unmatched. The CDR3 spells CASSTDRGESETQYF. The DNA for the CDR3 is TGTGCCAGCAGCACTGACAGGGGGGAGTCGGAGACCCAGTACTTC.

This chain links TRBV4-2 with TRBJ1-2; 7 nucleotides agree with TRBD1. This CDR3 has 15 residues. J was trimmed by 7 bases and V by 0 bases; bases with no gene match: 8. Germline V CDR1 and CDR2: LGHNA, YNFKEQ. CDR3 amino acids: CASSQEQLRTGGYTF. Written as DNA, the CDR3 is TGTGCCAGCAGCCAAGAACAACTAAGGACAGGTGGCTACACCTTC.

The V call is TRBV6-1, the J call TRBJ1-6; D may be TRBD1 (5 bases). The CDR3 is 16 amino acids. Trimming left V 2 bases short and J 0 bases short, with 8 bases between. The germline CDR1 and CDR2 sequences are MNHNS and SASEGT. The CDR3 protein is CASSEQGPSYNSPLHF. As DNA, the CDR3 is TGTGCCAGCAGTGAACAGGGTCCCTCCTATAATTCACCCCTCCACTTT.